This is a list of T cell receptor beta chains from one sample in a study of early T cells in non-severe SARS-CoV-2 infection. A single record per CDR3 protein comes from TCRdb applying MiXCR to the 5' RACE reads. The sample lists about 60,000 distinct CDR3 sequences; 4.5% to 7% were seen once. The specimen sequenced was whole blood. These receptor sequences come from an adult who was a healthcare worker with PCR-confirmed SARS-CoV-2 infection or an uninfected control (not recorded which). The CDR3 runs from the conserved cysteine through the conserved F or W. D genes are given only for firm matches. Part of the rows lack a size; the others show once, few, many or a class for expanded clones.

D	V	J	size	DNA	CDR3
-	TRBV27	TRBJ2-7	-	TGTGCCAGCCAATCGGGACGCGGAGAGCAGTACTTC	CASQSGRGEQYF
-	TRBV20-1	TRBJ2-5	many	TGCAGTGCTAGGCGCGGAGGAGGAAACCAAGAGACCCAGTACTTC	CSARRGGGNQETQYF
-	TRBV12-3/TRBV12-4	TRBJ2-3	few	TGTGCCAGCAGCGGGCCTGAGGAGTATTTT	CASSGPEEYF
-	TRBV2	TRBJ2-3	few	TGTGCCAGCAGACCAACTAGCACAGATACGCAGTATTTT	CASRPTSTDTQYF
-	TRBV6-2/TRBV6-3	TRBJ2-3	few	TGTGCCAGCAGTTCGACTCGATCAGGAAGCACAGATACGCAGTATTTT	CASSSTRSGSTDTQYF
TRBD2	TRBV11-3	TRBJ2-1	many	TGTGCCAGCAGCTCCGGGAGGGGTTCCTCCTACAATGAGCAGTTCTTC	CASSSGRGSSYNEQFF
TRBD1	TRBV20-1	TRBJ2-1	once	TGCAGTGCTACCGTTCCGGGACAGGGGGCCAATGAGCAGTTCTTC	CSATVPGQGANEQFF
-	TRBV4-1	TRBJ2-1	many	TGCGCCAGCAGCCAAGATTCGGGAGTTACAGGAGAGAAGCAGTTCTTC	CASSQDSGVTGEKQFF
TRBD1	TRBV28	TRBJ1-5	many	TGTGCCGCTGACAGGGGCAATCAGCCCCAGCATTTT	CAADRGNQPQHF
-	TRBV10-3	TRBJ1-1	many	TGTGCCACGATGGACGGAGGGAACACTGAAGCTTTCTTT	CATMDGGNTEAFF
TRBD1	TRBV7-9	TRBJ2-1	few	TGTGCCAGCAGCAACCTAGGAGGACAGGACAATGAGCAGTTCTTC	CASSNLGGQDNEQFF
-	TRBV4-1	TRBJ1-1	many	TGCGCCAGCAGCCACTGGGTAACGGGGGCTGAGGGATCTTTCTTT	CASSHWVTGAEGSFF
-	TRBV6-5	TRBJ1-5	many	TGTGCCAGCAAGGCAGACTATAGCAATCAGCCCCAGCATTTT	CASKADYSNQPQHF
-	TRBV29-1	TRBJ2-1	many	TGCAGCGGCCGCCGCCCGGGGTACAATGAGCAGTTCTTC	CSGRRPGYNEQFF
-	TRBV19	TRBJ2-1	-	TGTGCCAGTAGTATGGGGGGCGACTACAATGAGCAGTTCTTC	CASSMGGDYNEQFF
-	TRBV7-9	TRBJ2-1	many	TGTGCCAGCAGCTTGGGTATTAGCTCATACAATGAGCAGTTCTTC	CASSLGISSYNEQFF
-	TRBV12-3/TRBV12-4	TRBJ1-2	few	TGTGCCAGCAGCCCGGGCGAGGGGCACCTCTATGGCTACACCTTC	CASSPGEGHLYGYTF
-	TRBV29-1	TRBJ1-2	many	TGCAGCGGTTCTGAGGGCAATTTTCTCTACACCTTC	CSGSEGNFLYTF
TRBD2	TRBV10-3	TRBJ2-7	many	TGTGCCCTATCTAGCGGGACGAGCGAGCAGTACTTC	CALSSGTSEQYF
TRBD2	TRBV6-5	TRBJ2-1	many	TGTGCCAGCAGTTACTCGAGGCTAGCGGGGGCCTATGAGCAGTTCTTC	CASSYSRLAGAYEQFF
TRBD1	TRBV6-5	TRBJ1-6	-	TGTGCCAGCAGTCCGGACAGGGGCTCCTATAATTCACCCCTCCACTTT	CASSPDRGSYNSPLHF
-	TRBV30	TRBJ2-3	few	TGTGCCTGGACACGAGCGAGGGGCACAGATACGCAGTATTTT	CAWTRARGTDTQYF
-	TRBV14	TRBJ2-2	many	TGTGCCAGCTCGGCTAGCCGAGGGTTGACCGGGGAGCTGTTTTTT	CASSASRGLTGELFF
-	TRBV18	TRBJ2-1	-	TGTGCCAGCTCACCAAGACAGAGGGATGAGCAGTTCTTC	CASSPRQRDEQFF
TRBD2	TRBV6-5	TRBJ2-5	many	TGTGCCAGCAGTTATAGACTAGCGGCCGAGGGGGAGACCCAGTACTTC	CASSYRLAAEGETQYF
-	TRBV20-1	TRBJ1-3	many	TGCAGTGCTAGATCGGACAGTCGCCCCTCTGGAAACACCATATATTTT	CSARSDSRPSGNTIYF
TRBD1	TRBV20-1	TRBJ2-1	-	TGCAGTGCTAGGGGCCCAGGGGGATCCTACAATGAGCAGTTCTTC	CSARGPGGSYNEQFF
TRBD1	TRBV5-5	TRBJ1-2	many	TGTGCCAGCAGCCCAGGACAGGGGAGCTATGGCTACACCTTC	CASSPGQGSYGYTF
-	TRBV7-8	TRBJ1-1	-	TGTGCCAGCAGCAGGGATCCTAACACTGAAGCTTTCTTT	CASSRDPNTEAFF
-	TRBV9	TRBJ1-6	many	TGTGCCAGCAGCGCCGCCGCGGATACCAATTCACCCCTCCACTTT	CASSAAADTNSPLHF
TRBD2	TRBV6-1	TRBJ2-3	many	TGTGCCAGCAGTGAAGGAAGCGGGAGCAACACAGATACGCAGTATTTT	CASSEGSGSNTDTQYF
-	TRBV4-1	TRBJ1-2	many	TGCGCCAGCAGCCCCCACGGGCCCTATGGCTACACCTTC	CASSPHGPYGYTF
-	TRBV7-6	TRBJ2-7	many	TGTGCCAGCAGCTTAGCCCCTGGGCGTGGGCGGGGGCTCACCTACGAGCAGTACTTC	CASSLAPGRGRGLTYEQYF
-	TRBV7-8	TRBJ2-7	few	TGTGCCAGCAGAAAGGCGTCCGGGTACGAGCAGTACTTC	CASRKASGYEQYF
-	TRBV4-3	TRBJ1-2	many	TGCGCCAGCAGCCAAGATCGAGGCAGGGGTAACTATGGCTACACCTTC	CASSQDRGRGNYGYTF
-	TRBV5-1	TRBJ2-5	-	TGCGCCAGCAGCTTGTACCTTCAAGAGACCCAGTACTTC	CASSLYLQETQYF
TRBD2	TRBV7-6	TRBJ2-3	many	TGTGCCAGCAGCTTAGACACGGGAGGTCCCACAGATACGCAGTATTTT	CASSLDTGGPTDTQYF
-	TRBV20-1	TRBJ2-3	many	TGCAGTGCCCCAGCAGGGGCTGCTTGGACTAATACGCAGTATTTT	CSAPAGAAWTNTQYF
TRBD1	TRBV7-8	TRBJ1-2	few	TGTGCCAGCAGCTTAGAGTCCCTGACAGGGTATGGCTACACCTTC	CASSLESLTGYGYTF
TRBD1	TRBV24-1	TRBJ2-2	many	TGTGCCACCTCTTCACGGACAGGGGGCCCCGGGGAGCTGTTTTTT	CATSSRTGGPGELFF
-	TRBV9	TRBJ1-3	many	TGTGCCAGCAGCGTAGACGGGGTCCTACGGAACACCATATATTTT	CASSVDGVLRNTIYF
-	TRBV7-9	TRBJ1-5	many	TGTGCCAGCAGCCCCGCCGGGGACCAGCCCCAGCATTTT	CASSPAGDQPQHF
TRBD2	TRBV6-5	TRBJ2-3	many	TGTGCCAGCACTTCTAGCGGGGGGGCAGATACGCAGTATTTT	CASTSSGGADTQYF
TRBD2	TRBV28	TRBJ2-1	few	TGTGCCAGCAGTGCCTCCGGGACTAGCGGTATCGAGCAGTTCTTC	CASSASGTSGIEQFF
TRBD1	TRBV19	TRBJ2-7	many	TGTGCCAGTAGTATTCCGGGACAGGGCCACTACGAGCAGTACTTC	CASSIPGQGHYEQYF
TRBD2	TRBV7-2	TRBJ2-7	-	TGTGCCACCCGACGGGGGGGGTCCCGCTACGAGCAGTACTTC	CATRRGGSRYEQYF
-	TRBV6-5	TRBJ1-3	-	TGTGCCAGCAGTTTCTGTCAGGACTACTCTGGAAACACCATATATTTT	CASSFCQDYSGNTIYF
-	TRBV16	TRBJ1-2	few	TGTGCCAGCAGCCAATTTGGAGGGAGGGGCTACACCTTC	CASSQFGGRGYTF
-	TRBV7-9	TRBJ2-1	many	TGTGCCAGCAGCTTAGAAGGAAGGCAGGTCTCCTACAATGAGCAGTTCTTC	CASSLEGRQVSYNEQFF
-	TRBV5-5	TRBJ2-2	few	TGTGCCAGCAGCTTCAGGAGTGACAACACCGGGGAGCTGTTTTTT	CASSFRSDNTGELFF
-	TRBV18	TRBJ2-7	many	TGTGCCAGCTCACCAGTGGTGGCCTACGAGCAGTACTTC	CASSPVVAYEQYF
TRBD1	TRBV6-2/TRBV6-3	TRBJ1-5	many	TGTGCCAGCAGAGGGACAGGGGGCAATCAGCCCCAGCATTTT	CASRGTGGNQPQHF
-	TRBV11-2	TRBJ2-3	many	TGTGCCAGCAGCCTAACGGGAGCAGATACGCAGTATTTT	CASSLTGADTQYF
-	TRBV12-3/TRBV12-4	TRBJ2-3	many	TGTGCCAGCAGGTCAGAAGTGACTACGCAGTATTTT	CASRSEVTTQYF
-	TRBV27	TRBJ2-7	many	TGTGCCAGCAGTCATGGTAGGGCGGGGGCCTCCTACGAGCAGTACTTC	CASSHGRAGASYEQYF
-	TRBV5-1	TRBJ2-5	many	TGCGCCAGCAGCTTGACAAAAGAAGAGACCCAGTACTTC	CASSLTKEETQYF
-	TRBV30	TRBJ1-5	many	TGTGCCTGGGGGCAGGGTAAAAGCAATCAGCCCCAGCATTTT	CAWGQGKSNQPQHF
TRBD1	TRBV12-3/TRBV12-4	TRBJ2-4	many	TGTGCCAGCAGCCCGCCGTACGGACAGGGGGCGCGAGGAAACATTCAGTACTTC	CASSPPYGQGARGNIQYF